Listed here are 10 T cell receptor beta chains from one sample, sequenced in a study of memory CD4+ T cells and cytomegalovirus serostatus. Single viable CD3+CD4+CD8-CD45RO+ cells were sorted as the memory CD4+ T cells. Only in-frame clones appear in the TCRdb table, and some are missing; sequencing was by immunoSEQ multiplex PCR. In the table there are more than 45,000 clones, 65% to 85% of which are singletons. Sequenced: memory CD4+ T cells from blood. The receptors shown here come from an adult in good health and CMV-seronegative.

The V call is TRBV20-1, the J call TRBJ1-2; D is unclear. V was cut by 6 bases and J by 10 bases, with 9 bases left in between. This CDR3 spans 9 amino acids. Germline V gives CDR1 DFQATT, CDR2 SNEGSKA (reference sequence). CDR3 region: CSAFPFYTF. CDR3 sequence (DNA): TGCAGTGCCTTTCCCTTCTACACCTTC.

The chain uses TRBV7-2 and TRBJ1-6, with TRBD1 identical over 8 bases. Per the germline V gene, CDR1 is SGHTA and CDR2 is FQGNSA. Trimming took 0 bases from V and 0 from J; bases not matched to a gene: 16. The CDR3 consists of 22 residues. This CDR3 reads CASSLASGGVSQWSSYNSPLHF. The CDR3, as DNA: TGTGCCAGCAGCTTAGCTTCAGGGGGCGTCAGTCAGTGGAGCTCCTATAATTCACCCCTCCACTTT.

This chain connects TRBV5-6 to TRBJ2-7; 9 bases match TRBD1. With 1 base clipped from V and 6 bases from J, the junction kept 17 bases outside the gene matches. Germline V gives CDR1 SGHDT, CDR2 YYEEEE. This CDR3 contains 18 residues. CDR3 protein: CASSLSGTGTLGGSEQYF. The CDR3 DNA is TGTGCCAGCAGCTTGTCCGGGACAGGGACACTAGGGGGTAGCGAGCAGTACTTC.

J is TRBJ1-6 and V is TRBV11-2, with TRBD1 identical over 7 bases. V dropped 5 bases and J dropped 9; count of bases not matched to a gene: 4. CDR3 size: 13 residues. Germline V gene data show CDR1 as SGHAT and CDR2 as FQNNGV. CDR3 sequence: CASSPDRPSPLHF. Here the CDR3 DNA reads TGTGCCAGCAGCCCGGACAGGCCTTCACCCCTCCACTTT.

J is TRBJ1-1 and V is TRBV2; no firm D call. Trimming left V 5 bases short and J 0 bases short, with 10 bases between. This CDR3 is built from 14 residues. Germline loops: CDR1 SNHLY, CDR2 FYNNEI. The CDR3 coding sequence is TGTGCCAGCAGTAGACACCAACTGAACACTGAAGCTTTCTTT. Translated, it gives CASSRHQLNTEAFF.

The chain joins TRBV19 to TRBJ2-2; tentatively, D is TRBD2 (6 bases). Between the trimmed V and J ends, which lost 3 bases and 2 bases, there was a span of 13 bases. The V gene's germline CDR1 is LNHDA and CDR2 SQIVND (reference sequence). This CDR3 contains 16 residues. Here the CDR3 DNA reads TGTGCCAGTAGTATGTCAGGACTACTAAACACCGGGGAGCTGTTTTTT. It yields the protein CASSMSGLLNTGELFF. The full variable domain, with the rest looked up from reference TRBV19 and TRBJ2-2, is DGGITQSPKYLFRKEGQNVTLSCEQNLNHDAMYWYRQDPGQGLRLIYYSQIVNDFQKGDIAEGYSVSREKKESFPLTVTSAQKNPTAFYLCASSMSGLLNTGELFFGEGSRLTVL.

Comments on this clone: One end of the junction is discordant with germline, which a read error may explain. The chain carries TRBV28 and TRBJ1-5, with TRBD1 matching over 7 bases. The germline V gene has CDR1 MDHEN and CDR2 SYDVKM. The CDR3 is made up of 11 amino acids. This CDR3 reads CASSARDRGVF. The CDR3 nucleotides read TGTGCCAGCAGTGCCCGGGACAGAGGTGTCTTT.

This clone was detected a few times. The chain joins TRBV6-5 to TRBJ1-6, with TRBD1 identical over 8 bases. CDR3 length: 15 residues. Germline CDR1 is MNHEY and CDR2 is SVGAGI. V lost 2 bases and J lost 5; bases outside the gene matches: 2. Here the CDR3 reads CASSYGTGNNSPLHF. The CDR3 region has the DNA TGTGCCAGCAGTTACGGGACAGGAAATAATTCACCCCTCCACTTT.

The V gene is TRBV5-6, the J gene TRBJ1-1; 10 bases map to TRBD1. Germline assignment: CDR1 SGHDT and CDR2 YYEEEE. V lost 4 bases, J lost 1 base, and 7 bases stayed unmatched. There are 16 residues in the CDR3. CDR3 amino acids: CASSADRGRRNTEAFF. CDR3 sequence (DNA): TGTGCCAGCAGCGCCGACAGGGGGCGACGGAACACTGAAGCTTTCTTT.

CDR3 DNA sequence: TGTGCCAGCAGTTTAACGAGTTCTGGGGCCAACGTCCTGACTTTC. Protein: CASSLTSSGANVLTF. The rearrangement links TRBV27 to TRBJ2-6; the D is unclear. The V end was cut by 2 bases, the J end by 1 base, with 6 bases between. This CDR3 spans 15 amino acids. Germline lookup yields CDR1 MNHEY and CDR2 SMNVEV (reference sequence).